This T cell receptor (beta chain) is drawn from a study of T-cell memory formation after mild COVID-19. Study outcomes and limitations: Nothing showed for sure that second-wave clones peaking on day 37 were SARS-CoV-2 specific. Contracting clones from day 15 to 85 showed balanced CD4/CD8; later expanders favored CD4+.

Constant-segment primers and 5'RACE yielded cDNA libraries for TCR alpha and TCR beta, each carrying sample barcodes and UMIs. MiXCR was run by TCRdb on the 5' RACE reads, yielding one entry per CDR3 protein. This table has more than 300,000 distinct CDR3 sequences, roughly 13% appearing once. This clonotype has just a few counts. Its antigen remains unidentified. The CDR3 has 14 residues. V was trimmed by 4 bases and J by 5 bases, leaving 14 bases between them. Germline CDR1 is SGHRS and CDR2 is YFSETQ. V usage is TRBV5-1 and J usage is TRBJ2-3; maybe TRBD2 (6 bases). The TCR sequence derives from a man aged 18 to 29 who had mild COVID-19 (a few samples of this study predate the infection). Cell type and time point are not known. The material sequenced was PBMCs or a T cell subset sorted from them (not recorded which). CDR3 DNA: TGCGCCAGCAGCGCTCTCGCGGGAAGAGATACGCAGTATTTT. Its translation: CASSALAGRDTQYF.